The 3 T cell receptor beta chains reported below all come from one sample, sequenced in a study of low-dose radiotherapy and immunotherapy resistance in tumors. First-strand cDNA relied on TRAV- and TRBV-specific primers spanning alpha and beta chains. TCR amplification ran 15 to 25 PCR cycles using constant-region and V-primer adapter primers. MiXCR was run by TCRdb on the reads, yielding one entry per CDR3 protein. Of 13,000 or so distinct CDR3 sequences listed, about 75% are singletons. The source is a human donor with advanced metastatic prostate, ovarian, gallbladder or colorectal cancer (not recorded which). This table probably holds off-target reads from a library built for another chain.

This clonotype has only one observation. The J gene is TRBJ2-1, the V gene TRBV10-3; 11 nucleotides align to TRBD2. Trimming cost V 2 bases and J 4 bases; bases outside gene matches: 1. The CDR3 covers 15 residues. The germline gives CDR1 ENHRY, CDR2 SYGVKD. CDR3 nucleotides: TGTGCCATCAGTGAGACTAGCGGGGGATACAATGAGCAGTTCTTC. Translated: CAISETSGGYNEQFF.

The chain employs TRBV20-1 and TRBJ2-7, with a weak D call TRBD2 (5 bases). CDR1 and CDR2 (germline): DFQATT, SNEGSKA (reference sequence). Trimming left V 3 bases short and J 3 bases short, with 9 bases between. This CDR3 is built from 12 residues. For the CDR3, the DNA is TGCAGTGCTAGCGTCGGGGACTACGAGCAGTACTTC. This encodes CSASVGDYEQYF.

This sequence joins TRBV12-3 or TRBV12-4 and TRBJ2-1; D possibly matches TRBD1 or TRBD2 (6 bases each). This CDR3 has 16 amino acids. Trimming removed 4 bases at V and 7 bases at J, with 20 bases between. The CDR3 DNA follows: TGTGCCAGCAGTTGGGGAGGTAGGGGGAAAGAAAATGAGCAGTTCTTC. As protein: CASSWGGRGKENEQFF.